This T cell receptor (beta chain) was sequenced during a study of CD8+CD57+ T cells in acquired aplastic anemia. There are 17 residues in the CDR3. About this clonotype itself: At one of its ends the junction is not consistent with the germline gene, which may arise from a read error.

Both TCR beta VDJ combination and CDR3 sequence profiling were carried out. Genomic DNA was the template for this profiling. TCRdb itself ran the reads through MiXCR, one entry per CDR3 protein. Of under 200,000 distinct CDR3 sequences listed, 48% are singletons. Previously, flow cytometry had revealed CD8+CD57+ cell expansion in the patients chosen for sequencing. Blood samples were obtained from patients who had received no prior therapy. The receptor was derived from a human donor with aplastic anemia. V usage is TRBV12-3 or TRBV12-4 and J usage is TRBJ2-1, with 8 bases lining up with TRBD2. Sequenced material: sorted CD4+, CD8+, or CD8+CD57+ T cells (not recorded which) from PBMCs. CDR3 nucleotide sequence: TGTGCCAGCCGTTTTGGGCCGGCGGGGGGTATCTACAATGAGCAGTTCTTC. It translates to CASRFGPAGGIYNEQFF.